The 20 T cell receptor beta chains in this list originate from one sample, sequenced in a study of CD8 T cells in ankylosing spondylitis. TCRdb re-called the 5' RACE reads through MiXCR, storing one row per CDR3 protein. The data contain roughly 260,000 distinct CDR3 sequences, about 20% of them singletons. The sample consisted of blood, either unsorted or a sorted T cell fraction (not recorded which). These receptors were taken from a male donor with ankylosing spondylitis or in good health (not recorded which).

This clonotype was seen repeatedly, ten times or more. This chain joins TRBV9 and TRBJ1-5; D is unclear. The CDR3 extends over 14 amino acids. Between the trimmed V and J ends, which lost 1 base and 1 base, there was a span of 6 bases. From germline, CDR1 is SGDLS and CDR2 YYNGEE. The DNA for the CDR3 is TGTGCCAGCAGCGTATCGGGAAGCAATCAGCCCCAGCATTTT. Protein product: CASSVSGSNQPQHF.

CDR3 in amino acids: CAVPGETQYF. The CDR3 DNA reads TGTGCCGTTCCGGGAGAGACCCAGTACTTC. The gene calls are TRBV6-4 and TRBJ2-5; D gene uncertain. This CDR3 contains 10 residues. Trimming took 11 bases from V and 4 from J, leaving 8 bases between them. Germline-derived CDR1 and CDR2 are MRHNA and SNTAGT.

This clonotype appeared a few times. The chain employs TRBV20-1 and TRBJ1-5, with 10 bases matching TRBD1. Germline CDR1 reads DFQATT; CDR2 reads SNEGSKA (reference sequence). J was trimmed by 9 bases and V by 6 bases; bases with no gene match: 8. This CDR3 contains 13 residues. The CDR3 nucleotides read TGCAGTGCCCGGGGACAGGGGCGGCTGCCCCAGCATTTT. It translates to CSARGQGRLPQHF.

This clonotype occurred a few times. The J gene is TRBJ2-1, the V gene TRBV27; tentatively, D is TRBD2 (7 bases). V was clipped by 8 bases and J by 3 bases, with 35 bases between them. The CDR3 spans 21 residues. Germline V lookup: CDR1 MNHEY, CDR2 SMNVEV (reference sequence). CDR3 protein: CASVRVLGGSMRGPHYNEQFF. For the CDR3, the DNA is TGTGCCAGCGTACGAGTCCTTGGGGGGTCGATGCGGGGGCCTCACTACAATGAGCAGTTCTTC.

This clonotype occurred a few times. V and J are TRBV28 and TRBJ1-6, with a tentative D call TRBD1 (6 bases). The CDR3 length is 15 residues. From germline, CDR1 is MDHEN and CDR2 SYDVKM. The V end lost 8 bases, the J end lost 4 bases, and 15 bases lay between the germline ends. Here the CDR3 reads CASSSAGQYNSPLHF. The CDR3 DNA reads TGTGCCAGCTCCTCTGCGGGACAATATAATTCACCCCTCCACTTT.

This clonotype was seen many times. The chain combines TRBV12-3 or TRBV12-4 with TRBJ2-4; 9 bases are a match to TRBD1. The CDR3 has 19 residues. The V segment lost 4 bases and the J segment 5 bases; nucleotides outside the gene matches: 18. The CDR3 protein is CASSSRHWDRVPSENIQYF. The CDR3 coding sequence is TGTGCCAGCAGTTCTCGACATTGGGACAGGGTCCCATCTGAAAACATTCAGTACTTC.

This clonotype was observed a few times. This rearrangement joins TRBV3-1 to TRBJ2-5, with unresolved D. The V end lost 1 base, the J end lost 5 bases, and 11 bases lay between the germline ends. The germline gives CDR1 LGHDT, CDR2 YNNKEL (reference sequence). The CDR3 extends over 14 amino acids. The CDR3 reads CASSQAHTRETQYF. The CDR3 bases are TGTGCCAGCAGCCAAGCCCACACGAGGGAGACCCAGTACTTC.

The gene calls are TRBV11-2 and TRBJ2-2; D perhaps matches TRBD1 (6 bases). The CDR3 has 15 amino acids. Germline CDR1 reads SGHAT; CDR2 reads FQNNGV. With 10 bases removed from V and 6 bases from J, the gap between germline ends came to 21 bases. The CDR3 DNA follows: TGTGCCACCGAGCAGAGGTCAGGGGTCTCCGGGGAGCTGTTTTTT. Protein sequence: CATEQRSGVSGELFF.

This clonotype was recorded once. The chain links TRBV5-1 to TRBJ2-3, with TRBD2 matching over 9 bases. The CDR3 is made up of 14 amino acids. Per germline, CDR1 SGHRS and CDR2 YFSETQ. Germline trimming cut 4 bases from V and 5 bases from J; bases unmatched to any gene: 5. The CDR3 nucleotides read TGCGCCAGCAGCGCCCCGCGGGAGGGAGATACGCAGTATTTT. Translation gives CASSAPREGDTQYF.

The V gene is TRBV7-3, the J gene TRBJ2-2; D gene unclear. Germline loops: CDR1 SGHTA, CDR2 FQGTGA. Trimming shortened V by 2 bases and J by 6 bases, and 7 bases separated the two germline ends. The CDR3 is made up of 13 amino acids. CDR3 DNA: TGTGCCAGCAGCTTAGGAATGGCCGGGGAGCTGTTTTTT. Its protein product is CASSLGMAGELFF.

This clonotype has more than one count but fewer than ten. This chain connects TRBV5-1 to TRBJ1-1; maybe TRBD1 (6 bases). The CDR3 has 16 amino acids. Trimming cost V 1 base and J 4 bases, with 17 bases left between them. Germline V gene lookup returns CDR1 SGHRS and CDR2 YFSETQ. The CDR3, as DNA: TGCGCCAGCAGCTTGAGGGGGGCCGGGGGTGGCACTGAAGCTTTCTTT. Residues: CASSLRGAGGGTEAFF.

The chain combines TRBV2 with TRBJ1-1; the D is unclear. The CDR3 has 13 amino acids. V gave up 8 bases and J gave up 1 base, with 11 bases separating them. In germline, CDR1 is SNHLY, CDR2 FYNNEI. The CDR3 DNA reads TGTGCCAGCGGCATGCTCCAGAACACTGAAGCTTTCTTT. Translation: CASGMLQNTEAFF.

This clonotype was found a few times. The gene calls are TRBV6-5 and TRBJ1-1; unclear D gene. Trimming pared 2 bases from V and 1 base from J, leaving 11 bases between. CDR3 length: 15 residues. The germline V gene has CDR1 MNHEY and CDR2 SVGAGI. CDR3 DNA: TGTGCCAGCAGTTACACCATAGAGGGGAACACTGAAGCTTTCTTT. Translation gives CASSYTIEGNTEAFF.

This chain uses TRBV20-1 with TRBJ1-2; D not certain. CDR3 length: 12 residues. The germline V gene encodes CDR1 DFQATT and CDR2 SNEGSKA (reference sequence). Trimming cost V 6 bases and J 4 bases, with 12 bases left between them. The CDR3 DNA reads TGCAGTGCCAAGGACCGGCTCTATGGCTACACCTTC. Translated, it gives CSAKDRLYGYTF.

This clonotype was counted only a few times. The chain is built from TRBV7-3 and TRBJ2-1, with 15 positions matching TRBD2. Germline values: CDR1 SGHTA, CDR2 FQGTGA. There are 18 residues in the CDR3. The ends lost 2 bases at V and 8 bases at J; junction bases unmatched: 10. CDR3 in DNA: TGTGCCAGCAGCTTACCCGGACTAGCGGGGGGGCCCGGGCATGAGCAGTTCTTC. Its protein is CASSLPGLAGGPGHEQFF.

This clonotype was seen a few times. The rearrangement links TRBV12-3 or TRBV12-4 to TRBJ2-1, with 11 bases aligning to TRBD2. The CDR3 spans 15 residues. V was pared by 7 bases and J by 6 bases, with 8 bases of the junction left unmatched. DNA for the CDR3: TGTGCCAGCACCCTTAGCGGGAGGGCCGGCAATGAGCAGTTCTTC. This sequence encodes CASTLSGRAGNEQFF.

The V and J genes are TRBV12-3 or TRBV12-4 and TRBJ2-1; TRBD2 matches 11 bases. Trimming removed 6 bases from V and 5 bases from J; junction bases left unmatched: 3. The CDR3 sequence is 14 residues long. The CDR3 is CASRGLAVNNEQFF. For the CDR3, the DNA is TGTGCCAGCAGGGGACTAGCGGTAAACAATGAGCAGTTCTTC.

The genes are TRBV5-1 and TRBJ2-1; D may correspond to TRBD1 or TRBD2 (5 bases each). Germline-derived CDR1 and CDR2 are SGHRS and YFSETQ. Trimming removed 0 bases from V and 8 bases from J, with 15 bases in between. This CDR3 has 15 residues. The CDR3 region is CASSLAGRRSDEQFF. In DNA, the CDR3 is TGCGCCAGCAGCTTGGCGGGACGCCGATCTGATGAGCAGTTCTTC.

The CDR3 nucleotides read TGTGCCAGCAGCCAAGGGACAGGGGGTAACACCGGGGAGCTGTTTTTT. This encodes CASSQGTGGNTGELFF. V is TRBV3-1 and J is TRBJ2-2; 10 nucleotides line up with TRBD1. The junction had 1 base not matched to a gene; V was cut back by 1 base and J by 2 bases. Germline CDR1 and CDR2: LGHDT and YNNKEL (reference sequence). The length of the CDR3 is 16 residues.

This clonotype came up many times. The chain is built from TRBV12-3 or TRBV12-4 and TRBJ2-5, with 7 positions matching TRBD1. Unmatched junction bases numbered 9, after V lost 4 bases and J lost 1 base. This CDR3 has 16 amino acids. The CDR3 region is CASSSRDRVIQETQYF. The CDR3 DNA is TGTGCCAGCAGTTCCCGCGACAGGGTCATCCAAGAGACCCAGTACTTC.